These T cell receptor beta chains were read from a single sample in a study of blood T cells in healthy people across ages. Using its own MiXCR run on the 5' RACE reads, TCRdb lists one record per CDR3 protein. Of approximately 690,000 distinct CDR3 sequences in the sample, roughly 58% were seen once. Sequencing was performed on blood. These receptors all come from a man in his 60s in good health. The conserved cysteine and the conserved F or W are not part of the CDR3 here. Fields, in order: J gene, D gene, V gene, CDR3 protein. A D gene is named only where the DNA matches it firmly.

TRBJ2-5 NA TRBV7-2 ASSNPSQETQY
TRBJ1-2 TRBD1 TRBV14 ASSQQGAYGYT
TRBJ2-1 NA TRBV7-9 ASSTLETQF
TRBJ2-5 TRBD1 TRBV7-2 ASSLRRGPGYGQY
TRBJ2-1 NA TRBV4-1 ASSQDPGAGSSYNEQF
TRBJ2-3 NA TRBV10-3 ATQGYGDTQY
TRBJ2-1 TRBD2 TRBV11-2 ASSVTSGSYNEQF
TRBJ1-1 NA TRBV4-2 ASSLQGQNTEAF
TRBJ2-1 TRBD1 TRBV5-1 ASSPRGTGVPGGYNEQF
NA TRBD1 TRBV6-5 ASSSLGTGAGTQY
TRBJ2-6 NA TRBV9 ASSTWAGANVLT
TRBJ2-5 NA TRBV14 ASSQGTGGPKEETQY
TRBJ2-4 TRBD2 TRBV6-6 ASSYPTSGVAKNIQY
TRBJ2-7 NA TRBV13 ASSLGVGRSSYEQY
TRBJ2-1 TRBD2 TRBV4-2 ASSQELLAGAGYEQF
TRBJ2-3 NA TRBV27 ASSLQTGDTQY
TRBJ2-7 NA TRBV12-3/TRBV12-4 ASSRGNNYEQY
TRBJ2-2 NA TRBV15 ATSRDRLNTGELF
TRBJ1-1 TRBD1 TRBV5-1 ASSLGGGNTETF
TRBJ2-2 NA TRBV29-1 SVRALAGELF
TRBJ2-5 TRBD1 TRBV4-1 ASSPHRGSNQETQY
TRBJ2-4 NA TRBV5-1 ASSLQGNSGIQY
TRBJ2-6 NA TRBV28 ASRPQDLSGANVLT
TRBJ2-3 TRBD2 TRBV9 ASSTPGGPSTDTQY
TRBJ2-3 NA TRBV3-1 ASSPGSRVRHTQY
NA TRBD1 TRBV5-1 ASSLGTGGHNEQY
TRBJ2-5 NA TRBV5-6 ASSSSWRPRETQY
TRBJ2-5 TRBD1 TRBV4-1 ASSQDRTGGSETQY
TRBJ2-5 NA TRBV5-1 ASSLEPGGGETQY
TRBJ2-3 NA TRBV6-5 ASIGKWGTQY
TRBJ1-6 NA TRBV12-3/TRBV12-4 ASTLGGHSPLH
TRBJ2-3 NA TRBV28 ASSSSNTQY
TRBJ1-5 TRBD1 TRBV28 ASSSGQGGQPQH
TRBJ1-4 TRBD1 TRBV7-9 ASSPRTGGVEKLF
TRBJ2-1 NA TRBV5-1 ASSLQGRGNEQF
TRBJ1-6 NA TRBV6-1 ASSEAINSPLH
NA NA TRBV11-1 ASSSLLDEQY